Below, 14 T cell receptor beta chains from the same sample are listed, as sequenced in a study of low-dose radiotherapy and immunotherapy resistance in tumors. Priming of first-strand cDNA relied on TRAV- and TRBV-specific primers (covering alpha and beta chains). Both a constant-region primer and a V-primer adapter served to amplify TCRs across around 20 PCR cycles. One entry per CDR3 protein results from TCRdb running MiXCR on the reads. This table holds more than 15,000 distinct CDR3 sequences, about 71% found once. Receptor source: a human donor with advanced metastatic prostate, ovarian, gallbladder or colorectal cancer (not recorded which). This table probably holds off-target reads from a library built for another chain.

The chain carries TRBV5-4 and TRBJ2-7; the D gene could be TRBD1 or TRBD2 (5 bases each). The V gene lost 9 bases and the J gene lost 2 bases, with 12 bases spanning the gap. Germline assignment: CDR1 SGHNT and CDR2 YYREEE (reference sequence). This CDR3 is built from 12 residues. The CDR3 loop reads CATTGQAYEQYF. CDR3 in DNA: TGTGCCACCACGGGGCAAGCCTACGAGCAGTACTTC.

The genes are TRBV4-1 and TRBJ1-4, with 9 positions matching TRBD1. V lost 0 bases, J lost 8 bases, and 10 bases stayed unmatched. This CDR3 contains 17 residues. Germline CDR1 is MGHRA and CDR2 is YSYEKL. CDR3 sequence reads: CASSQEPTGGSDEKLFF. The CDR3 bases are TGCGCCAGCAGCCAAGAACCGACAGGGGGGAGTGACGAAAAACTGTTTTTT.

The chain joins TRBV29-1 to TRBJ1-2; D perhaps matches TRBD1 (6 bases). This CDR3 is 13 amino acids long. Between the trimmed V and J ends, which lost 4 bases and 2 bases, there was a span of 11 bases. In germline, CDR1 is SQVTM, CDR2 ANQGSEA. The CDR3 spells CSVGYRANYGYTF. The CDR3, as DNA: TGCAGCGTTGGGTACAGGGCGAACTATGGCTACACCTTC.

The V gene is TRBV6-5, the J gene TRBJ2-7, with D uncertain. V dropped 0 bases and J dropped 4 bases, with 13 bases sitting between them. CDR1 and CDR2 (germline): MNHEY, SVGAGI. The CDR3 runs 15 residues. Written as DNA, the CDR3 is TGTGCCAGCAGTTACTCGTTTAACAGTGGGTACGAGCAGTACTTC. Translating it yields CASSYSFNSGYEQYF.

The DNA of the CDR3 is TGTGCCAGCAGGGTAGCGGGGGCAAGCTCCTACAATGAGCAGTTCTTC. Its translation is CASRVAGASSYNEQFF. This rearrangement joins TRBV28 to TRBJ2-1; TRBD2 aligns across 9 bases. V gave up 6 bases and J gave up 0 bases; unmatched junction bases: 6. Germline CDR1 and CDR2: MDHEN and SYDVKM. This CDR3 is built from 16 residues.

In this sample, this clonotype turned up once. The V and J genes are TRBV3-1 and TRBJ2-1; D not certain. Trimming cost V 4 bases and J 0 bases, with 4 bases left between them. The CDR3 consists of 13 residues. CDR1 is LGHDT, CDR2 YNNKEL, per germline (reference sequence). The DNA for the CDR3 is TGTGCCAGCAGCCCGATCTCCTACAATGAGCAGTTCTTC. It yields the protein CASSPISYNEQFF.

This chain links TRBV7-2 with TRBJ1-2, with TRBD1 identical over 7 bases. The CDR3 sequence is 14 residues long. The germline gives CDR1 SGHTA, CDR2 FQGNSA. J gave up 4 bases and V 5 bases, and 7 bases lay outside the gene matches. This CDR3 reads CASSTRQGGYGYTF. The DNA of the CDR3 is TGTGCCAGCAGCACCCGACAGGGTGGCTATGGCTACACCTTC.

This clonotype counts as large. CDR3 residues: CASSLVPSWETQYF. The CDR3 coding sequence is TGTGCCAGCAGCTTAGTTCCTAGCTGGGAGACCCAGTACTTC. The V gene is TRBV11-2, the J gene TRBJ2-5, with D possibly being TRBD2 (5 bases). Per germline, CDR1 SGHAT and CDR2 FQNNGV. CDR3 length: 14 residues. The V and J ends lost 1 base and 5 bases respectively, with 11 bases between them.

Comments on this clonotype: The germline gene is not matched at one end of the junction; a read error may be the cause. The DNA of the CDR3 is TGTGCTAGCAGCTTAGTTGGCCGGGACGGGGAGCTGTTTTTT. This codes for CASSLVGRDGELFF. J is TRBJ2-2 and V is TRBV7-7, with a possible D match to TRBD2 (5 bases). CDR1 SSHAT and CDR2 FNYEAQ come from the germline V gene (reference sequence). CDR3 length equals 14 residues.

A single count supports this clonotype. The rearrangement uses TRBV5-6 and TRBJ1-5; a possible D gene is TRBD1 (6 bases). This CDR3 has 15 amino acids. Trimming stripped 4 bases from V and 3 bases from J, with 14 bases between. CDR1 and CDR2 from the germline V gene are SGHDT and YYEEEE. DNA for the CDR3: TGTGCCAGCAGCCAACAGGGATGGTACAATCAGCCCCAGCATTTT. This gives the protein CASSQQGWYNQPQHF.

V gene TRBV29-1 combines with J gene TRBJ2-1, with D possibly matching TRBD2 (6 bases). V was pared by 8 bases and J by 7 bases, with 15 bases between. Germline V gene data show CDR1 as SQVTM and CDR2 as ANQGSEA. CDR3 length: 12 residues. The CDR3 reads CSTEGGGNEQFF. For the CDR3, the DNA is TGCAGCACCGAGGGAGGAGGGAATGAGCAGTTCTTC.

This clonotype was counted a single time. The CDR3, as DNA: TGCGCCAGCAGCTTGGGACAGGGGGGACGGGAGCAGTTCTTC. This translates into CASSLGQGGREQFF. V gene TRBV5-1 combines with J gene TRBJ2-1; 9 nucleotides line up with TRBD1. The CDR3 is made up of 14 amino acids. CDR1 SGHRS and CDR2 YFSETQ come from the germline V gene. V was clipped by 0 bases and J by 10 bases; unmatched bases: 5.

The V gene is TRBV12-3 or TRBV12-4, the J gene TRBJ2-3; D may be TRBD1 (6 bases). The V end lost 3 bases, the J end lost 2 bases, and 12 bases lay between the germline ends. CDR3 length: 15 amino acids. The CDR3 nucleotides read TGTGCCAGCAGTTTGAACCCAGGGGCCACAGATACGCAGTATTTT. Translated, it gives CASSLNPGATDTQYF.

CDR3 residues: CASSLSTGSAPLHF. The DNA of the CDR3 is TGTGCCAGCAGCTTGTCGACAGGGTCGGCACCCCTCCACTTT. The chain couples TRBV5-4 to TRBJ1-6; 7 nucleotides match TRBD1. The CDR3 sequence is 14 residues long. V was pared by 1 base and J by 11 bases, with 6 bases of the junction left unmatched. Germline V CDR1 and CDR2: SGHNT, YYREEE (reference sequence).